This T cell receptor beta chain was sequenced in a study of blood T cell repertoires in COVID-19. Across the study: COVID-19 samples, acute and convalescent, were from the United States, Italy and Spain. PBMCs, B-cell-depleted T cells, or T cells provided the cDNA or gDNA that made up the material.

The V gene lost 2 bases and the J gene lost 0 bases, with 10 bases spanning the gap. The CDR3 contains 15 residues. Germline CDR1 is MGHRA and CDR2 is YSYEKL. Study processing details: Amplification of reference gene primers provided the estimated nucleated cell counts. Libraries were prepared by immunoSEQ multiplex PCR; TCRdb keeps only in-frame clonotypes and omits some of them. V and J calls and clone size follow that table, whereas D and trimming were derived from the DNA. This table has approximately 250,000 clones, roughly nine tenths appearing once. This receptor was taken from a man aged 35 to 55 with active or convalescent COVID-19. The sequenced material came from peripheral blood. This chain uses TRBV4-1 with TRBJ1-2; TRBD1 might be the D (6 bases). The DNA of the CDR3 is TGCGCCAGCAGCCAACGGACAGCCACTAACTATGGCTACACCTTC. The encoded protein is CASSQRTATNYGYTF.